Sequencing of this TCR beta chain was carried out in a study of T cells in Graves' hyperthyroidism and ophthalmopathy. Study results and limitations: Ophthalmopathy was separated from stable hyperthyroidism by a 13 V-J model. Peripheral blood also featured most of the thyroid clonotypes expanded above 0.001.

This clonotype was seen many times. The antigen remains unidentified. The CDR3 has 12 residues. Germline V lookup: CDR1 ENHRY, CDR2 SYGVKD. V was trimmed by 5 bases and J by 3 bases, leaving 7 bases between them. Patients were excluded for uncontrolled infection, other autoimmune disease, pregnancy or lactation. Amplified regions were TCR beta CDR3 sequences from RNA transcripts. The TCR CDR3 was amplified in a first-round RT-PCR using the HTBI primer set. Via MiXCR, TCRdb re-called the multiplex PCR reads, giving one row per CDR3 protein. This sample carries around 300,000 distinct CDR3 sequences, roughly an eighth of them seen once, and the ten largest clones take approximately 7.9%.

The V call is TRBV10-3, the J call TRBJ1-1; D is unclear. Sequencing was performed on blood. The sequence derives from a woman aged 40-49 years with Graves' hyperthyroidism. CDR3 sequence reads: CAISTEDTEAFF. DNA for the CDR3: TGTGCCATCAGTACTGAGGACACTGAAGCTTTCTTT.